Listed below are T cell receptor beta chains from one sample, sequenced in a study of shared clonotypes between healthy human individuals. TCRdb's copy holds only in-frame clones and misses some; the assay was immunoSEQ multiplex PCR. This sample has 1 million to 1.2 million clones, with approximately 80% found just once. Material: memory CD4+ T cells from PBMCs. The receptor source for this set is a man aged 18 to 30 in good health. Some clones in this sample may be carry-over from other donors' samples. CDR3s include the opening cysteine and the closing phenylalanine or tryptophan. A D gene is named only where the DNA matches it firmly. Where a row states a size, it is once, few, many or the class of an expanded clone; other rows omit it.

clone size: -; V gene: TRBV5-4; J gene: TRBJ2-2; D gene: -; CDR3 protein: CASSPIRGSQEATGELFF; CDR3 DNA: TGTGCCAGCAGCCCTATCCGAGGCAGCCAGGAGGCCACCGGGGAGCTGTTTTTT
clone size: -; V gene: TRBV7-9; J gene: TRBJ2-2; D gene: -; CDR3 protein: CASSPPPEGSGELFF; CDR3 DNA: TGTGCCAGCAGCCCTCCTCCGGAGGGGTCCGGGGAGCTGTTTTTT
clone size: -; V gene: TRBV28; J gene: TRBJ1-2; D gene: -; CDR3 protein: CASTLVDRNYGYTF; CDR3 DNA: TGTGCCAGCACCCTTGTGGACAGAAACTATGGCTACACCTTC
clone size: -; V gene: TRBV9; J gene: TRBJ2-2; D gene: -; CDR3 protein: CASSVSGTIGELFF; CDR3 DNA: TGTGCCAGCAGCGTTTCAGGGACAATCGGGGAGCTGTTTTTT
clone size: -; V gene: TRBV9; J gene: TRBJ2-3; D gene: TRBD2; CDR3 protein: CASSVTSGSTDTQYF; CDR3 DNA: TGTGCCAGCAGCGTTACTAGCGGGAGCACAGATACGCAGTATTTT
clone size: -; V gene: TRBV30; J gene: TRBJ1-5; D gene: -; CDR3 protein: CAWSVTSRQPQHF; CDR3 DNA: TGTGCCTGGAGTGTAACCAGTCGTCAGCCCCAGCATTTT
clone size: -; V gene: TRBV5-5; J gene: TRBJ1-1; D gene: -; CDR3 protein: CASSLESEAFF; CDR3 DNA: TGTGCCAGCAGCTTGGAAAGCGAAGCTTTCTTT
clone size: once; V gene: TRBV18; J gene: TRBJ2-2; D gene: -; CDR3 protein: CASSPLTGNTGELFF; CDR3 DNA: TGTGCCAGCTCACCTTTGACAGGGAACACCGGGGAGCTGTTTTTT
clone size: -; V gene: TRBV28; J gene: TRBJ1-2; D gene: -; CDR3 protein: CASSDRGYYGYTF; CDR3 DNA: TGTGCCAGCAGTGATAGGGGCTACTATGGCTACACCTTC
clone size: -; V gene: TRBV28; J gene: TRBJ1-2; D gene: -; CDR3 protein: CASSPPGYGYTF; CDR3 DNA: TGTGCCAGCAGTCCCCCCGGTTATGGCTACACCTTC
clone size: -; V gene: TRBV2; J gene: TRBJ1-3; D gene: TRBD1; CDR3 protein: CASRGQAGNTIYF; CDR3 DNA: TGTGCCAGCAGGGGACAGGCTGGAAACACCATATATTTT
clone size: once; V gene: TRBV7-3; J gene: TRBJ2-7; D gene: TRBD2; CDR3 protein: CASSFAGTRSSEQYF; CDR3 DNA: TGTGCCAGCAGCTTCGCCGGGACTAGGTCGTCCGAGCAGTACTTC
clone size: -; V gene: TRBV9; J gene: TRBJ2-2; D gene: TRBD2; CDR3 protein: CASSVGAQAGVAGELFF; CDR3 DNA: TGTGCCAGCAGCGTAGGGGCCCAAGCGGGAGTGGCCGGGGAGCTGTTTTTT
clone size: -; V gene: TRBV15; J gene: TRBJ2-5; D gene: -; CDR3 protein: CATSPVGGKETQYF; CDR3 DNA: TGTGCCACCAGCCCCGTTGGGGGGAAAGAGACCCAGTACTTC
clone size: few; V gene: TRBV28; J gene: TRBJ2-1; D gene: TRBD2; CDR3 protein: CASTPGGSSYNEQFF; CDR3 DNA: TGTGCCAGCACTCCCGGGGGGAGCTCCTACAATGAGCAGTTCTTC
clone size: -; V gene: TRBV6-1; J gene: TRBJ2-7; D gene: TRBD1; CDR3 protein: CASSPRDRDYEQYF; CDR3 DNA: TGTGCCAGTTCACCCCGGGACAGGGACTACGAGCAGTACTTC
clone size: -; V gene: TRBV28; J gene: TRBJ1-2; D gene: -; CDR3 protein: CASLAIQGSGYTF; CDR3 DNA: TGTGCCAGCCTGGCGATCCAGGGAAGTGGCTACACCTTC
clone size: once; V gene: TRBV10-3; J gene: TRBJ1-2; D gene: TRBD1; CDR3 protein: CAISEYGTDRGKGYTF; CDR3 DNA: TGTGCCATCAGTGAGTACGGAACGGACAGGGGGAAGGGCTACACCTTC
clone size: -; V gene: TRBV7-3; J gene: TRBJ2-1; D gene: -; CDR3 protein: CASSTMGANDNEQFF; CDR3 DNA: TGTGCCAGCAGCACCATGGGGGCCAACGACAATGAGCAGTTCTTC
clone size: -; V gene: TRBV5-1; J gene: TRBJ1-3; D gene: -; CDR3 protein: CASSLGQTQRSGNTIYF; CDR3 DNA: TGCGCCAGCAGCTTAGGACAGACCCAAAGATCTGGAAACACCATATATTTT
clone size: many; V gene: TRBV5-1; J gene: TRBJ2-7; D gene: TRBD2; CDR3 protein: CASRASGTSALEQYF; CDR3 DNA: TGCGCCAGCAGAGCCTCCGGGACTAGCGCCCTCGAGCAGTACTTC
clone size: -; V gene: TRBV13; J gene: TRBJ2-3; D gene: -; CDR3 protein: CASSWTVSTDTQYF; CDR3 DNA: TGTGCCAGCAGCTGGACGGTTAGCACAGATACGCAGTATTTT
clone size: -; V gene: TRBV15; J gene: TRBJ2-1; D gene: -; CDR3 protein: CATSRVPSAQSSYNEQFF; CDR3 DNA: TGTGCCACCAGCAGAGTACCCTCAGCGCAGAGCTCCTACAATGAGCAGTTCTTC
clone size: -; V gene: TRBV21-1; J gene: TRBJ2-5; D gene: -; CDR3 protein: CASSSTDRGPETQYF; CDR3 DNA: TGTGCCAGCAGCTCGACGGACAGGGGGCCGGAGACCCAGTACTTC
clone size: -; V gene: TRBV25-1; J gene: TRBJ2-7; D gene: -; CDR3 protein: CASSSYQGTYEQYF; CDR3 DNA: TGTGCCAGCAGTTCCTACCAGGGGACCTACGAGCAGTACTTC
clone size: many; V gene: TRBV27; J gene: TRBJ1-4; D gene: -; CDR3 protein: CASSNVRDTNEKLFF; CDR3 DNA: TGTGCCAGCAGTAATGTCAGGGATACTAATGAAAAACTGTTTTTT
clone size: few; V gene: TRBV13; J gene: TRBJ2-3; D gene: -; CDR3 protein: CASSSGLSTDTQYF; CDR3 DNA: TGTGCCAGCAGCTCGGGCCTTAGCACAGATACGCAGTATTTT
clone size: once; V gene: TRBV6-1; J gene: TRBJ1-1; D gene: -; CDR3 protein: CASNGGGTEAFF; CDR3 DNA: TGTGCCAGCAACGGCGGAGGGACTGAAGCTTTCTTT
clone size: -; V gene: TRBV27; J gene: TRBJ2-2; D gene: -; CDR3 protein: CASSLYRRRGTGELFF; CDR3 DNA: TGTGCCAGCAGTTTATATCGTAGGCGGGGCACCGGGGAGCTGTTTTTT
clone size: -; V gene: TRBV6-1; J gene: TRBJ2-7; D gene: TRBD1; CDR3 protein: CASSQDRLSYEQYF; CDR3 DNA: TGTGCCAGCAGTCAGGACAGGCTCTCCTACGAGCAGTACTTC
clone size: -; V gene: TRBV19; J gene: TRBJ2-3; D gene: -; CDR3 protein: CASSAGEAWGTDTQYF; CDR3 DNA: TGTGCCAGTAGTGCCGGAGAAGCCTGGGGAACAGATACGCAGTATTTT
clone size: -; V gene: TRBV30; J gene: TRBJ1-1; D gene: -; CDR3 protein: CAWSKGGSTEAFF; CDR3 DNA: TGTGCCTGGAGCAAGGGAGGGAGCACTGAAGCTTTCTTT
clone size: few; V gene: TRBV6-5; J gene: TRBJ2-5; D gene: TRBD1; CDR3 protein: CASSTDRGETQYF; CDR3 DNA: TGTGCCAGCAGCACTGACAGGGGGGAGACCCAGTACTTC
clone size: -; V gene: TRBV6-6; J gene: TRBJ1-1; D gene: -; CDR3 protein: CASSYSNLEAFF; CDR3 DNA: TGTGCCAGCAGTTACTCGAATCTTGAAGCTTTCTTT
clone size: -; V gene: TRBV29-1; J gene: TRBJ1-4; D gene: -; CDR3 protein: CSTLGSTNGKLFF; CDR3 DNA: TGCAGCACGCTGGGATCAACTAATGGAAAACTGTTTTTT
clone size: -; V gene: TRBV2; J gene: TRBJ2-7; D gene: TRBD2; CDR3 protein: CASNELAGVSEQYF; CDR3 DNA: TGTGCCAGCAACGAACTAGCGGGAGTGTCCGAGCAGTACTTC
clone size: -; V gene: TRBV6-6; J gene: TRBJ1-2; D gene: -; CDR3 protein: CATASEGGFYGYTF; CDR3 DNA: TGTGCCACCGCCTCGGAGGGGGGTTTCTATGGCTACACCTTC
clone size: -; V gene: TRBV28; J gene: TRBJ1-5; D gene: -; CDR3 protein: CASRKVNQPQHF; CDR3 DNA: TGTGCCAGCAGAAAGGTAAATCAGCCCCAGCATTTT